This T cell receptor beta chain was identified during a study of a mutant IDH1 vaccine in newly diagnosed glioma. Study details: Pretreatment consisted of radiotherapy, temozolomide, or both, with most receiving both.

TCRdb keeps only in-frame clones here, not all; method: immunoSEQ multiplex PCR. The repertoire includes 50,000 to 70,000 clones, under 85% of them detected once, and approximately 3.5% sits in the top ten. Study-wide findings and caveats: Vaccine-induced immune responses were detected in over 90% of patients.

About this clone itself: Its antigen is as yet unknown.

Stated time point: week 47, end of study. Every vaccine dose comprised 300 ug of mutant IDH1 20-mer peptide plus topical imiquimod. New astrocytomas of WHO grade 3 or 4 that were IDH1-mutant and ATRX-lost were found in the donors. CDR3 length: 14 residues. The V end was cut by 6 bases, the J end by 4 bases, with 10 bases between. Germline V lookup: CDR1 SNHLY, CDR2 FYNNEI. This chain uses TRBV2 with TRBJ2-6; perhaps TRBD1 as D (5 bases). The TCR was taken from a woman aged 50 to 60 with glioma. This specimen consisted of PBMCs, obtained from a glioma patient whose treatment included an IDH1 peptide vaccine. CDR3 in DNA: TGTGCCAGCAGGCCCAGGGCCGGGGCCAACGTCCTGACTTTC. Translating it yields CASRPRAGANVLTF.